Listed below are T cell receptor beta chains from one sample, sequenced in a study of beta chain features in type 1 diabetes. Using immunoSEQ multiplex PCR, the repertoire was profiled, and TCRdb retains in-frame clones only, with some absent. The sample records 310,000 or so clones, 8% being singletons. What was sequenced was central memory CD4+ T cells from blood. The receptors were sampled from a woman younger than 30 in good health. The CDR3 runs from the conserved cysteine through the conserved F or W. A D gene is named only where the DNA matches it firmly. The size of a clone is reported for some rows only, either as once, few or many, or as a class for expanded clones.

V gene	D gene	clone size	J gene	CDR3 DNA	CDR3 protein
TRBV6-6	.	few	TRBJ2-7	TGTGCCAGCAGTTCCCCCGATAGGGGGGTCTACGAGCAGTACTTC	CASSSPDRGVYEQYF
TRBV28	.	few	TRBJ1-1	TGTGCCAGCATAGTGTCAGGGGCCCTGAAGGACACTGAAGCTTTCTTT	CASIVSGALKDTEAFF
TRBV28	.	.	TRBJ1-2	TGTGCCACCGCACTGCGAGGTCGCTATGGCTACACCTTC	CATALRGRYGYTF
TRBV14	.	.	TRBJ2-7	TGTGCCAGCAGCCAAGGTGATCCGAGTTACTCGTATATTGGGTCCTACGAGCAGTACTTC	CASSQGDPSYSYIGSYEQYF
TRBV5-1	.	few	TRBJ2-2	TGCGCCAGCAGCTTGCAAGACCGATCGAACACCGGGGAGCTGTTTTTT	CASSLQDRSNTGELFF
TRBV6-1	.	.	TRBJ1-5	TGTGCCAGCAGTAACAGACAGGGCAATCAGCCCCAGCATTTT	CASSNRQGNQPQHF
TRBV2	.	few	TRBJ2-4	TGTGCCAGCAGTGAAGCGCTTCGGGACATAACGATTCAGTACTTC	CASSEALRDITIQYF
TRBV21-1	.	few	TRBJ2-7	TGTGCCAGCAGCAAAGCACCGGGACAGACCTCCTACGAGCAGTACTTC	CASSKAPGQTSYEQYF
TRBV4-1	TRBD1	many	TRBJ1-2	TGCGCCAGCAGCCAGTCCGAACAGGGGGCCTACTATGGCTACACCTTC	CASSQSEQGAYYGYTF
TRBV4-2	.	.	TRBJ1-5	TGTGCCAGCAGCCAAGATCTGGATAATCAGCCCCAGCATTTT	CASSQDLDNQPQHF
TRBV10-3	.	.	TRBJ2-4	TGTGCCATCAGTGAGCTATTAGGGGGGAAAAACATTCAGTACTTC	CAISELLGGKNIQYF
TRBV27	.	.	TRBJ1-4	TGTGCCAGCGGAAGGATAGGCGAAAAACTGTTTTTT	CASGRIGEKLFF
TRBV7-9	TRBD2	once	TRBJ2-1	TGTGCCAGCAGCTCCCTAGGGGCGGGAGAATCGTACAATGAGCAGTTCTTC	CASSSLGAGESYNEQFF
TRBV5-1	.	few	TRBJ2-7	TGCGCCAGCAGCTTGGCCGGCAGGGGCGAGCAGTACTTC	CASSLAGRGEQYF
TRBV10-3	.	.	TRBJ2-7	TGTGCCACCCAGGGCGGCCGGGACCGCTACGAGCAGTACTTC	CATQGGRDRYEQYF
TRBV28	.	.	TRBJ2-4	TGTGCCAGCAGTTTCCTCCCCGGACAAGATCTAGCCAAAAACATTCAGTACTTC	CASSFLPGQDLAKNIQYF
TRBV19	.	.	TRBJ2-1	TGTGCCAGTGTTGGGTTAGGGAATATATACAATGAGCAGTTCTTC	CASVGLGNIYNEQFF
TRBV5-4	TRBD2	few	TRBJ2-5	TGTGCACTATCACTAGGGGTAGCGGGAGGCGCGACGTGGGGAGAGACCCAGTACTTC	CALSLGVAGGATWGETQYF
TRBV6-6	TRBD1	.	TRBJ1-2	TGTGCCATCAGAGTAGGACAGGGCCACGGCTACACCTTC	CAIRVGQGHGYTF
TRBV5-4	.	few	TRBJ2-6	TGTGCCAGCAGCAATCGGACAGTTGGGGCCAACGTCCTGACTTTC	CASSNRTVGANVLTF
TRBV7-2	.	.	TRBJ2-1	TGTGCCAGCAGCGAGGATCGACTAGGTCAGTTCTTC	CASSEDRLGQFF
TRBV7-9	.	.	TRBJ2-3	TGCGCCAGCAGCCAAGAGGCCTTCACAGATACGCAGTATTTT	CASSQEAFTDTQYF
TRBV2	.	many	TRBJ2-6	TGTGCCACCACGGCAGGGGCCTCTGGGGCCAACGTCCTGACTTTC	CATTAGASGANVLTF
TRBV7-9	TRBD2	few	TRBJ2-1	TGTGCCAGCAGCTCTAGCGGGAGGCTCTCCTACAATGAGCAGTTCTTC	CASSSSGRLSYNEQFF
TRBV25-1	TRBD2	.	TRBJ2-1	TGTGCCAGCAGTGATAGTCTGGTGACTAGCGGGCGTGGTCAGTTCTTC	CASSDSLVTSGRGQFF
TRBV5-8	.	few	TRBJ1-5	TGTGCCAGCAGCTTGAGTAGTTGGAGCAATCAGCCCCAGCATTTT	CASSLSSWSNQPQHF
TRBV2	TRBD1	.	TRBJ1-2	TGTGCCAGCAGTGAGCGGACAGGGAGGGGCTACACCTTC	CASSERTGRGYTF
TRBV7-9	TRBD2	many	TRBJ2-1	TGTGCCAGCAGCACCGGACTAGATCCCTACAATGAGCAGTTCTTC	CASSTGLDPYNEQFF